This TCR beta chain appears in the sequencing data of a study of blood T cell repertoires in COVID-19. Original analysis: Researchers report that nucleated cell counts were estimated from reference gene primer amplification. Sequencing was performed with immunoSEQ multiplex PCR; in TCRdb, only in-frame clones are kept and a portion is missing. V and J calls and clone size are those listed in that table; D and trimming were worked out from the DNA. The repertoire holds around 310,000 clones, about nine tenths seen once, with just under 9.5% in the top ten. The sequenced sample was PBMCs or T cells enriched from blood (not recorded which). This TCR came from a woman aged 25 to 45 who had recovered from COVID-19.

The DNA for the CDR3 is TGCGCCAGCAGCTTGGACAGCCCAATGAATTCACCCCTCCACTTT. Translated, it gives CASSLDSPMNSPLHF. The V call is TRBV5-1, the J call TRBJ1-6; D remains ambiguous. Germline V gives CDR1 SGHRS, CDR2 YFSETQ. The V end was cut by 0 bases, the J end by 7 bases, with 11 bases between. This CDR3 region has 15 residues.